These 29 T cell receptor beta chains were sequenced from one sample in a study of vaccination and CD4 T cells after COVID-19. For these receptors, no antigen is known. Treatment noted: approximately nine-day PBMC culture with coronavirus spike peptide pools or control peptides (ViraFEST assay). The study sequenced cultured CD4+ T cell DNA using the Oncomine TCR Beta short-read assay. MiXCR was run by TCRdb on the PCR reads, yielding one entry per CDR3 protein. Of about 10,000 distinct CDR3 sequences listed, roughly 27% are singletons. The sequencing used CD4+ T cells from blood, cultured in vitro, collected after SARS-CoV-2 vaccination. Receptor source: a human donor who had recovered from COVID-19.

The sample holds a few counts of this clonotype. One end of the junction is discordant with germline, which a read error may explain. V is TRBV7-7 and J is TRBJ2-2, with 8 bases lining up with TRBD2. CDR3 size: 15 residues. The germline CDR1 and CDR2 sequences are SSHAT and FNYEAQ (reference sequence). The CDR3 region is CASSSPPGGRGELFF. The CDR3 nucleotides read TGTGCTAGCAGCTCCCCTCCGGGAGGGCGGGGGGAGCTGTTTTTT.

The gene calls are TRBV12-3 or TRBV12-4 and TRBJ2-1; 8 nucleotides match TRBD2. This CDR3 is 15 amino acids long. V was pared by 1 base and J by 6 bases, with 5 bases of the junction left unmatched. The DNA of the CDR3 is TGTGCCAGCAGTTTAGTAGCGGGATTGGCCAATGAGCAGTTCTTC. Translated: CASSLVAGLANEQFF.

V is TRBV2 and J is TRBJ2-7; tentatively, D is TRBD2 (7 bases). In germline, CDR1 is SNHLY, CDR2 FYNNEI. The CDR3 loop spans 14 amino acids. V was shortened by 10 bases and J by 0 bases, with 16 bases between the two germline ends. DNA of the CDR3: TGTGCCACAAAGCGGGACACAGACTCCTACGAGCAGTACTTC. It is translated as CATKRDTDSYEQYF.

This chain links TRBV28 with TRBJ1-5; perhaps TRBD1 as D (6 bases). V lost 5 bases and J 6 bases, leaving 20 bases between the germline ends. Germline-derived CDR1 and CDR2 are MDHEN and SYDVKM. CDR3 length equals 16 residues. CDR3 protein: CASSPPLGGRLQPQHF. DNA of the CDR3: TGTGCCAGCAGTCCACCCTTAGGGGGTAGACTTCAGCCCCAGCATTTT.

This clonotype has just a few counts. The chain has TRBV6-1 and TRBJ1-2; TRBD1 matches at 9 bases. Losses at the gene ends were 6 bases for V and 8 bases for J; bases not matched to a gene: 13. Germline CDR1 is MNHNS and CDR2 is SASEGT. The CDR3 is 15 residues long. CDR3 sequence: CASRLAGTGILGYTF. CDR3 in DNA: TGTGCCAGCAGATTGGCCGGGACAGGGATCTTGGGCTACACCTTC.

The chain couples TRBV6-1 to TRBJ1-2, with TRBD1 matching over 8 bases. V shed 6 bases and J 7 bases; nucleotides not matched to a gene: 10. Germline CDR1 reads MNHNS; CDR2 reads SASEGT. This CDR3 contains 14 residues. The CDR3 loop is CASRFSDRGSGYTF. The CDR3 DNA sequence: TGTGCCAGCAGATTTTCCGACAGGGGCTCTGGCTACACCTTC.

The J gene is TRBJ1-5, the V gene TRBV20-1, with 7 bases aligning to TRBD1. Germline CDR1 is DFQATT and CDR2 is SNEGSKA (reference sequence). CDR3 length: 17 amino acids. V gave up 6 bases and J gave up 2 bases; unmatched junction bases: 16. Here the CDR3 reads CSALTGSPARGNQPQHF. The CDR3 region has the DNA TGCAGTGCCCTGACAGGGTCGCCAGCGAGGGGCAATCAGCCCCAGCATTTT.

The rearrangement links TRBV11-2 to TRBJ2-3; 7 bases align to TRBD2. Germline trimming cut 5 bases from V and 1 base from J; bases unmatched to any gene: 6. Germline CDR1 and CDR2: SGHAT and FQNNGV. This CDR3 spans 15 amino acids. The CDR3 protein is CASSLKSGGTDTQYF. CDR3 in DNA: TGTGCCAGCAGCCTCAAGAGCGGGGGCACAGATACGCAGTATTTT.

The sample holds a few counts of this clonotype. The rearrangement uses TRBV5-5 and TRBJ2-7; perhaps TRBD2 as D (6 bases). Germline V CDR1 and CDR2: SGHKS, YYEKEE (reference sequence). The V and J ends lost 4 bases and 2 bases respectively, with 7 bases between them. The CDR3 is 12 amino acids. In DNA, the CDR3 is TGTGCCAGCAGCCCGGGGGCCTACGAGCAGTACTTC. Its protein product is CASSPGAYEQYF.

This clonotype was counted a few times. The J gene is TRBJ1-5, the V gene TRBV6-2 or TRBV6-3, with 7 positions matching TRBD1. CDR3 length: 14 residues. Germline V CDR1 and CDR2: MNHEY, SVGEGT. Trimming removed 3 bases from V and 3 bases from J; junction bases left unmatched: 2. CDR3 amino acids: CASSYTGVNQPQHF. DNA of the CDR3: TGTGCCAGCAGTTATACAGGGGTCAATCAGCCCCAGCATTTT.

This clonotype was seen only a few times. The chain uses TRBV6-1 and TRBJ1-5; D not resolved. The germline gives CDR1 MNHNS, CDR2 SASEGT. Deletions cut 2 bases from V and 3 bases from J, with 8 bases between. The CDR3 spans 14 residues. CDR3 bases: TGTGCCAGCAGTGAAATGGGGTACAATCAGCCCCAGCATTTT. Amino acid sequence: CASSEMGYNQPQHF.

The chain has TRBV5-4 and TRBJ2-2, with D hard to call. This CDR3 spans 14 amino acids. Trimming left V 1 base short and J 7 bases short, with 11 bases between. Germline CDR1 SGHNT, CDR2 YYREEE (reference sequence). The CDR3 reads CASSLRVAGGELFF. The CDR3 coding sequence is TGTGCCAGCAGCTTGAGAGTAGCTGGCGGGGAGCTGTTTTTT.

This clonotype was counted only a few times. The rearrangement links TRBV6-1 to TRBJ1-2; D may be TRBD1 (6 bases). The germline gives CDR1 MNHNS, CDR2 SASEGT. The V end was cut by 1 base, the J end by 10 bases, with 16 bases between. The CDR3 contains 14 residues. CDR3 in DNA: TGTGCCAGCAGTGAAGACCCTAACAGGGAGCACTACACCTTC. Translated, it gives CASSEDPNREHYTF.

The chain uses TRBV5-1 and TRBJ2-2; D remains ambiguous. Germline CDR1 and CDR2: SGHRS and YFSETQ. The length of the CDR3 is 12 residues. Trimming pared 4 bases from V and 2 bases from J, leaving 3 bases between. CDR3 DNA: TGCGCCAGCAGCCGCAACACCGGGGAGCTGTTTTTT. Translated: CASSRNTGELFF.

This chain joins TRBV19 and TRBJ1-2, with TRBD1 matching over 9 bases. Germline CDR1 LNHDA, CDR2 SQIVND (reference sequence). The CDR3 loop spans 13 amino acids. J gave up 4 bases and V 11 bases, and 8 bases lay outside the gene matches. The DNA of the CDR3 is TGTGCCTCCTGGGACAGGGCTGTCTATGGCTACACCTTC. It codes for CASWDRAVYGYTF. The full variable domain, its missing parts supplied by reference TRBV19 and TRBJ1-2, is DGGITQSPKYLFRKEGQNVTLSCEQNLNHDAMYWYRQDPGQGLRLIYYSQIVNDFQKGDIAEGYSVSREKKESFPLTVTSAQKNPTAFYLCASWDRAVYGYTFGSGTRLTVV.

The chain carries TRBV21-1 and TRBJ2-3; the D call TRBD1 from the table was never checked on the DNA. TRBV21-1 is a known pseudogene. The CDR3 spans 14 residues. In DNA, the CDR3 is TGTGCCAGCAGCCCTCGGACAGGGCTGAATACGCAGTATTTT. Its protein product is CASSPRTGLNTQYF.

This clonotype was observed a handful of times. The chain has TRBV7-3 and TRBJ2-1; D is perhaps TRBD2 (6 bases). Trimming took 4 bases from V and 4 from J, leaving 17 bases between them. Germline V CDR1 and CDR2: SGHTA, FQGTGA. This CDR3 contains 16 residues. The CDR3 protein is CASSSSGTSLYNEQFF. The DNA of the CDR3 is TGTGCCAGCAGCTCGTCCGGGACTTCCCTTTACAATGAGCAGTTCTTC.

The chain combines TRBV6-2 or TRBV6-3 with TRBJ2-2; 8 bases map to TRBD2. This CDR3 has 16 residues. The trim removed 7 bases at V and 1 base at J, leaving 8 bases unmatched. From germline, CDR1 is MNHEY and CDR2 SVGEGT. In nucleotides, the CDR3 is TGTGCCAGCAAACTCACCAGCGGGAGGAACACCGGGGAGCTGTTTTTT. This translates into CASKLTSGRNTGELFF.

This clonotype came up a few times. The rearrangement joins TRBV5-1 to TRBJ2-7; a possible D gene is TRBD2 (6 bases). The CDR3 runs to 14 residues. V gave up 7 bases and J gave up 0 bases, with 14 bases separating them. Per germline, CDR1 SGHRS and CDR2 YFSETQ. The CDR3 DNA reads TGCGCCAGCCGAAATGGAGGGAGCTCCTACGAGCAGTACTTC. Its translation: CASRNGGSSYEQYF.

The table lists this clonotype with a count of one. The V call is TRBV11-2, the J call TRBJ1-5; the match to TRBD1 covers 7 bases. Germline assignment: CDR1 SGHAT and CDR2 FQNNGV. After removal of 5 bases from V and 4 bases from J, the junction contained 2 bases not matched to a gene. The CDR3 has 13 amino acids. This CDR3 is CASSADRNQPQHF. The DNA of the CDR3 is TGTGCCAGCAGCGCGGACAGGAATCAGCCCCAGCATTTT.

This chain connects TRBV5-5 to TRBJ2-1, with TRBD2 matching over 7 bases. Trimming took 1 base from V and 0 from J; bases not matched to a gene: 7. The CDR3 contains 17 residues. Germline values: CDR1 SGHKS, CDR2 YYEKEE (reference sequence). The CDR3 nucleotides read TGTGCCAGCAGCTTGACCTGGACTAGTTTCTCCTACAATGAGCAGTTCTTC. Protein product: CASSLTWTSFSYNEQFF. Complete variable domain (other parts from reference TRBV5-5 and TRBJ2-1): DAGVTQSPTHLIKTRGQQVTLRCSPISGHKSVSWYQQVLGQGPQFIFQYYEKEERGRGNFPDRFSARQFPNYSSELNVNALLLGDSALYLCASSLTWTSFSYNEQFFGPGTRLTVL.

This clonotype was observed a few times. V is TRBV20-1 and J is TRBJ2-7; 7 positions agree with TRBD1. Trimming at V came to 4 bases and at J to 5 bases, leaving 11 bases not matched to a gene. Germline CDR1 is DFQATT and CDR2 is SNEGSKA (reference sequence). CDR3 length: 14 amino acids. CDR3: CSATRGSNWDEQYF. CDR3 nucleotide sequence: TGCAGTGCTACCAGGGGGAGTAACTGGGACGAGCAGTACTTC.

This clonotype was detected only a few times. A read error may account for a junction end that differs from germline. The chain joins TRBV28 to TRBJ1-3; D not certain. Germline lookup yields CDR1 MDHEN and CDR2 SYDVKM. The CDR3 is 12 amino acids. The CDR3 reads CASSLSANTIYF. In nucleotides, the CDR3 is TGTGCCAGCAGTTTATCTGCAAACACCATATATTTT.

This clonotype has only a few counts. The CDR3 bases are TGTGCCAGCAGCCCAGTGAGGGGGGAGTCACCCCTCCACTTT. Its protein product is CASSPVRGESPLHF. The rearrangement uses TRBV27 and TRBJ1-6; tentative D call: TRBD1 (6 bases). V lost 6 bases and J lost 10, with 16 bases in between. The CDR3 is made up of 14 amino acids. Germline V gene sequence: CDR1 MNHEY, CDR2 SMNVEV (reference sequence).

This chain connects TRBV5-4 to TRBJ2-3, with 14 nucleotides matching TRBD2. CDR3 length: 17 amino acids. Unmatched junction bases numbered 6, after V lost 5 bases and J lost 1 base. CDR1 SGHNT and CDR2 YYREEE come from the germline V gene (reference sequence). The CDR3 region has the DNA TGTGCCAGCAGTTCGCCGGGACTAGCGGGAGGCACAGATACGCAGTATTTT. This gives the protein CASSSPGLAGGTDTQYF.

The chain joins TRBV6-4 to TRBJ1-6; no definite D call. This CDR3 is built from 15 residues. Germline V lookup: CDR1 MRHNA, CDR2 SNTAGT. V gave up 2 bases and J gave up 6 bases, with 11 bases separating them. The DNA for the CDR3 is TGTGCCAGCAGTGACGTTGGCAGGCCTAATTCACCCCTCCACTTT. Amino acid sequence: CASSDVGRPNSPLHF.

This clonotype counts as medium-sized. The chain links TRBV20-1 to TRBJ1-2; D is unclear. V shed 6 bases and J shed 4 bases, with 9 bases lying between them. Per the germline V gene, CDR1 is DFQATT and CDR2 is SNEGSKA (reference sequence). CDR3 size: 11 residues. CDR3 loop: CSAFIPYGYTF. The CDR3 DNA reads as TGCAGTGCGTTCATACCCTATGGCTACACCTTC.

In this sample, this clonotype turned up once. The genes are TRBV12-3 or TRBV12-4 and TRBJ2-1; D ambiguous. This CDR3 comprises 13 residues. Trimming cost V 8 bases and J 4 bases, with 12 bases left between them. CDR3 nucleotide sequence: TGTGCCAGCCTGACCCCCCTTTACAATGAGCAGTTCTTC. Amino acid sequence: CASLTPLYNEQFF.

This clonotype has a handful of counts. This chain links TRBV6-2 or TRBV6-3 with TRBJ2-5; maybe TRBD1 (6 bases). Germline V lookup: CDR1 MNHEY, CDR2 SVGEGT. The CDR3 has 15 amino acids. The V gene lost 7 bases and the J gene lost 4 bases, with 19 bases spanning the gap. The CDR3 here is CASTTLFEGGETQYF. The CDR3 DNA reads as TGTGCCAGCACCACTTTATTTGAAGGGGGAGAGACCCAGTACTTC.